The 14 T cell receptor beta chains given below trace back to one sample, sequenced in a study of CD4 T cell repertoires in COVID-19. The method was immunoSEQ multiplex PCR; TCRdb's version includes in-frame clones alone and lacks a portion of them. This table holds 7,500 to 8,500 clones, 84% found once. Sequencing was done directly on freshly isolated, uncultured memory T cells. Here the sequenced sample was effector memory CD4+ T cells from blood, taken before the COVID-19 pandemic. These receptors were taken from a human donor who had COVID-19.

The chain combines TRBV7-2 with TRBJ2-1; 10 bases match TRBD2. The V gene's germline CDR1 is SGHTA and CDR2 FQGNSA. This CDR3 is 13 amino acids long. V was clipped by 4 bases and J by 12 bases; unmatched bases: 6. The CDR3 spells CASSSTSGMGQFF. CDR3 bases: TGTGCCAGCAGCTCTACTAGCGGGATGGGGCAGTTCTTC.

The rearrangement joins TRBV27 to TRBJ1-2; the match to TRBD1 covers 7 bases. The length of the CDR3 is 12 residues. Germline-derived CDR1 and CDR2 are MNHEY and SMNVEV (reference sequence). Trimming at V came to 6 bases and at J to 7 bases, leaving 5 bases not matched to a gene. The CDR3 loop is CASRTTGSGYTF. In DNA form, the CDR3 reads TGTGCCAGCAGGACGACAGGGTCTGGCTACACCTTC.

This clone turned up a few times. CDR3: CASSYDRVGTEAFF. The CDR3 DNA reads as TGTGCCAGCAGCTACGACAGGGTGGGCACTGAAGCTTTCTTT. The V gene is TRBV6-5, the J gene TRBJ1-1, with 7 bases matching TRBD1. The ends lost 6 bases at V and 4 bases at J; junction bases unmatched: 8. Germline CDR1 reads MNHEY; CDR2 reads SVGAGI. This CDR3 spans 14 amino acids.

The rearrangement uses TRBV18 and TRBJ1-1; D not resolved. V was shortened by 8 bases and J by 4 bases, with 14 bases between the two germline ends. The CDR3 is 13 amino acids. Germline V lookup: CDR1 KGHSH, CDR2 LQKENI. The DNA of the CDR3 is TGTGCCAGCACCCGGGAGGGTTTCACTGAAGCTTTCTTT. Translated, it gives CASTREGFTEAFF. Using reference TRBV18 and TRBJ1-1 for the parts outside the CDR3, the full variable domain is NAGVMQNPRHLVRRRGQEARLRCSPMKGHSHVYWYRQLPEEGLKFMVYLQKENIIDESGMPKERFSAEFPKEGPSILRIQQVVRGDSAAYFCASTREGFTEAFFGQGTRLTVV.

The chain employs TRBV21-1 and TRBJ2-5; TRBD1, the table's D call, was not compared with the DNA. TRBV21-1 is an annotated pseudogene. The CDR3 is made up of 14 amino acids. The CDR3 nucleotides read TGTGCCAGCAGCCCAAGACAAGGACAAGAGACCCAGTACTTC. The encoded protein is CASSPRQGQETQYF.

The chain combines TRBV11-2 with TRBJ1-2; 8 bases match TRBD1. CDR3 length: 14 amino acids. Trimming at V came to 7 bases and at J to 6 bases, leaving 10 bases not matched to a gene. CDR1 SGHAT and CDR2 FQNNGV come from the germline V gene. The CDR3 nucleotides are TGTGCCAGCACCCCAGGGGGCGAAGGAAATGGCTACACCTTC. This codes for CASTPGGEGNGYTF.

This clone has a handful of counts. The gene calls are TRBV19 and TRBJ1-2; D might be TRBD1 (6 bases). CDR3 length: 11 amino acids. V shed 6 bases and J shed 4 bases, with 6 bases lying between them. Looked up from germline, CDR1 is LNHDA and CDR2 is SQIVND (reference sequence). The CDR3 sequence: CASRDSYGYTF. In DNA, the CDR3 is TGTGCCAGTAGGGACAGCTATGGCTACACCTTC.

V and J are TRBV2 and TRBJ2-3, with TRBD2 identical over 11 bases. The J segment lost 7 bases and the V segment lost 8 bases, leaving 11 bases of the junction unmatched. This CDR3 spans 15 amino acids. Germline V gene data show CDR1 as SNHLY and CDR2 as FYNNEI. CDR3 nucleotides: TGTGCCAGCTCTGCTAGCGGGGGGACCTCTAATACGCAGTATTTT. It encodes CASSASGGTSNTQYF.

The chain employs TRBV6-5 and TRBJ2-1; TRBD2 matches 8 bases. Per germline, CDR1 MNHEY and CDR2 SVGAGI. The V segment lost 8 bases and the J segment 10 bases; nucleotides outside the gene matches: 16. This CDR3 comprises 15 residues. Written as DNA, the CDR3 is TGTGCCAGCCCCCCCCCGGGAGCGGGAGTAAGCGAGCAGTTCTTC. Its protein product is CASPPPGAGVSEQFF.

The V gene is TRBV4-1, the J gene TRBJ2-7, with 7 bases that match TRBD1. This CDR3 is 19 amino acids long. Trimming at V came to 6 bases and at J to 2 bases, leaving 22 bases not matched to a gene. CDR1 is MGHRA and CDR2 is YSYEKL in the germline V gene. Here the CDR3 reads CASSPSRGPPGTRAYEQYF. The CDR3, as DNA: TGCGCCAGCAGTCCAAGTAGGGGGCCACCCGGGACAAGGGCCTACGAGCAGTACTTC.

The chain links TRBV14 to TRBJ2-7, with 10 bases that match TRBD1. This CDR3 comprises 14 residues. Germline V lookup: CDR1 SGHDN, CDR2 FVKESK. Germline trimming cut 4 bases from V and 1 base from J; bases unmatched to any gene: 1. In DNA, the CDR3 is TGTGCCAGCAGCCGGACAGGGGGTTCCTACGAGCAGTACTTC. Amino acids: CASSRTGGSYEQYF.

V and J are TRBV5-4 and TRBJ2-5; TRBD2 matches 9 bases. CDR1 is SGHNT, CDR2 YYREEE, per germline (reference sequence). Trimming took 1 base from V and 5 from J; bases not matched to a gene: 3. The CDR3 totals 14 residues. In DNA form, the CDR3 reads TGTGCCAGCAGCTTGTTGCGGGAGGGGGAGACCCAGTACTTC. Its translation: CASSLLREGETQYF. The whole variable domain, remainder taken from reference TRBV5-4 and TRBJ2-5, is ETGVTQSPTHLIKTRGQQVTLRCSSQSGHNTVSWYQQALGQGPQFIFQYYREEENGRGNFPPRFSGLQFPNYSSELNVNALELDDSALYLCASSLLREGETQYFGPGTRLLVL.

J is TRBJ1-1 and V is TRBV28; possibly TRBD1 for D (5 bases). Germline V gene sequence: CDR1 MDHEN, CDR2 SYDVKM. CDR3 size: 11 residues. The DNA for the CDR3 is TGTGCGGCAACAGGGAACACTGAAGCTTTCTTT. This encodes CAATGNTEAFF.

The V call is TRBV6-6, the J call TRBJ2-2; 8 nucleotides line up with TRBD1. CDR1 is MNHNY and CDR2 is SVGAGI in the germline V gene (reference sequence). V lost 6 bases to trimming and J lost 6 bases; unmatched junction nucleotides: 6. The CDR3 contains 14 residues. CDR3 in amino acids: CASRRRTGPGELFF. CDR3 nucleotides: TGTGCCAGCAGACGCAGGACAGGGCCCGGGGAGCTGTTTTTT.